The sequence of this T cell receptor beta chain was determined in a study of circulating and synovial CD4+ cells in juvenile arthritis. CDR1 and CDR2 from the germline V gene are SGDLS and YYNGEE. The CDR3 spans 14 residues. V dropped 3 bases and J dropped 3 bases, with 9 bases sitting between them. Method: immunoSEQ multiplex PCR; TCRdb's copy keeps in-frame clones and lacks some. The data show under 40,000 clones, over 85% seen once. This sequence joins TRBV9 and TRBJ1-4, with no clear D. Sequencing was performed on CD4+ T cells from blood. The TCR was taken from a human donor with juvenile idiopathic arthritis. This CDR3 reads CASSGGRANEKLFF. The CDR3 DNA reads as TGTGCCAGCAGCGGAGGGAGGGCTAATGAAAAACTGTTTTTT.